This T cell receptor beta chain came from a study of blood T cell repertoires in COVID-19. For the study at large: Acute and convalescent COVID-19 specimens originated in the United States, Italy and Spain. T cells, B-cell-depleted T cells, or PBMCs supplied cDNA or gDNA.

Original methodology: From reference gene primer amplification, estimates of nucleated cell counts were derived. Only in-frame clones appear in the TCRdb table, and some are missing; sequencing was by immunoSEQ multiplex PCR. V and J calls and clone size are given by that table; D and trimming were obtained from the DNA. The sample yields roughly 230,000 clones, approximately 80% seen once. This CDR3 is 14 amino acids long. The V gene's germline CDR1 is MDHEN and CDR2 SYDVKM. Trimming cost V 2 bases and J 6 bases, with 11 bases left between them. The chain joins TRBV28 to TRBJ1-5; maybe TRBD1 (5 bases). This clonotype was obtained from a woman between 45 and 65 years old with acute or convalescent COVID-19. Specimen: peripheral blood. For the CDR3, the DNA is TGTGCCAGCAGTTTAATGCAGGGCGGTCAGCCCCAGCATTTT. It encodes CASSLMQGGQPQHF.